The 10 T cell receptor beta chains below all came from one sample that was sequenced in a study of response to subunit inactivated influenza vaccine (dated by TCRdb to between 2018 and 2020). Receptor amplification or capture employed RT-PCR. The instrument was an Illumina HiSeq 2500. TCRdb reprocessing: public reads trimmed at Q25 with fastp, clones called with MiXCR, in-frame beta chains kept. Every distinct CDR3 protein forms one entry, paired with its most common genes and DNA. For this sample the table gives fewer than 250,000 distinct CDR3 sequences, of which 13% to 15% were detected only once. Roughly 24% of the sample comes from the top ten. Here the sequenced sample was CD8+ T cells sorted from PBMCs, taken 5 to 6 days after vaccination. The receptors were gathered from a man between 45 and 60 years old who received an inactivated influenza vaccine. Donor details come from another sample of the same person, matched by shared clones.

This clonotype was observed a few times. The chain has TRBV6-2 or TRBV6-3 and TRBJ2-1, with 8 bases fitting TRBD1. Trimming took 8 bases from V and 1 from J; bases not matched to a gene: 4. Germline V lookup: CDR1 MNHEY, CDR2 SVGEGT. The CDR3 spans 14 residues. The CDR3 sequence is CASQGAGSYNEQFF. CDR3 in DNA: TGTGCCAGCCAGGGGGCCGGATCCTACAATGAGCAGTTCTTC.

At least ten counts were recorded for this clonotype. CDR3 region: CASGETSSGEQYF. DNA of the CDR3: TGTGCCAGCGGGGAGACTAGCTCCGGCGAGCAGTACTTC. The chain uses TRBV3-1 and TRBJ2-7; 7 nucleotides align to TRBD2. This CDR3 contains 13 residues. The V segment lost 8 bases and the J segment 6 bases; nucleotides outside the gene matches: 10. Germline CDR1 LGHDT, CDR2 YNNKEL (reference sequence).

This clonotype was seen only a few times. The CDR3, as DNA: TGTGCCAGCAGCTTGGGGTCGGGAGGGAGCACAGATACGCAGTATTTT. Residues: CASSLGSGGSTDTQYF. The chain couples TRBV5-8 to TRBJ2-3; 8 positions agree with TRBD2. The CDR3 contains 16 residues. Germline CDR1 reads SGHTS; CDR2 reads YDEGEE. V gave up 0 bases and J gave up 0 bases; unmatched junction bases: 3. Complete variable domain (other parts from reference TRBV5-8 and TRBJ2-3): EAGVTQSPTHLIKTRGQQATLRCSPISGHTSVYWYQQALGLGLQFLLWYDEGEERNRGNFPPRFSGRQFPNYSSELNVNALELEDSALYLCASSLGSGGSTDTQYFGPGTRLTVL.

CDR3 amino acids: CASSSIGTGNTIYF. The CDR3 DNA is TGTGCCAGCAGCTCCATCGGGACTGGAAACACCATATATTTT. The V gene is TRBV7-2, the J gene TRBJ1-3; D unresolved. CDR1 SGHTA and CDR2 FQGNSA come from the germline V gene. V gave up 4 bases and J gave up 2 bases, with 9 bases separating them. The CDR3 spans 14 residues.

In its sample, this clonotype was seen many times. The genes are TRBV20-1 and TRBJ2-1; D is unresolved. The germline V gene encodes CDR1 DFQATT and CDR2 SNEGSKA (reference sequence). This CDR3 region has 15 residues. V lost 1 base, J lost 4 bases, and 14 bases lay in between. CDR3 coding DNA: TGCAGTGCTAGAGGCGCGGCCCAATATTACAATGAGCAGTTCTTC. Protein: CSARGAAQYYNEQFF.

This clonotype was observed many times. V and J are TRBV6-5 and TRBJ2-3, with 7 bases matching TRBD2. Trimming cost V 6 bases and J 0 bases; bases outside gene matches: 12. Germline CDR1 and CDR2: MNHEY and SVGAGI. The CDR3 sequence is 17 residues long. The CDR3 region is CASSLNRLAASTDTQYF. CDR3 sequence (DNA): TGTGCCAGCAGCCTAAACCGACTAGCAGCTAGCACAGATACGCAGTATTTT.

In its sample, this clonotype was seen a few times. This sequence joins TRBV3-1 and TRBJ2-5, with TRBD2 as a possible D gene (6 bases). This CDR3 region has 13 residues. CDR1 is LGHDT, CDR2 YNNKEL, per germline (reference sequence). V was pared by 3 bases and J by 4 bases, with 9 bases between. The CDR3 sequence is CASSHLARETQYF. CDR3 bases: TGTGCCAGCAGCCACCTAGCGAGAGAGACCCAGTACTTC.

The V and J genes are TRBV27 and TRBJ1-5, with TRBD1 as a possible D gene (6 bases). V was trimmed by 8 bases and J by 10 bases, leaving 18 bases between them. CDR1 and CDR2 from the germline V gene are MNHEY and SMNVEV (reference sequence). This CDR3 is 13 amino acids long. This CDR3 reads CASSDGGQAPQHF. The CDR3 DNA reads as TGTGCCAGCTCTGACGGGGGACAAGCACCCCAGCATTTT.

This clonotype was detected many times. V and J are TRBV4-3 and TRBJ2-1, with D maybe TRBD2 (5 bases). The V end lost 1 base, the J end lost 1 base, and 8 bases lay between the germline ends. The germline V gene encodes CDR1 LGHNA and CDR2 YSLEER. The CDR3 contains 15 residues. CDR3 protein: CASSQVEDSYNEQFF. CDR3 coding DNA: TGCGCCAGCAGCCAAGTGGAGGATTCCTACAATGAGCAGTTCTTC.

This clonotype was picked up a small number of times. This chain uses TRBV7-6 with TRBJ1-2; TRBD1 is a possible D gene (5 bases). V lost 5 bases and J 4 bases, leaving 20 bases between the germline ends. Germline-derived CDR1 and CDR2 are SGHVS and FNYEAQ. This CDR3 has 16 residues. The CDR3, as DNA: TGTGCCAGCAGCCCCTTGGGGGAGACAGCAGGCTATGGCTACACCTTC. Its protein product is CASSPLGETAGYGYTF. Complete variable domain (other parts from reference TRBV7-6 and TRBJ1-2): GAGVSQSPRYKVTKRGQDVALRCDPISGHVSLYWYRQALGQGPEFLTYFNYEAQQDKSGLPNDRFSAERPEGSISTLTIQRTEQRDSAMYRCASSPLGETAGYGYTFGSGTRLTVV.